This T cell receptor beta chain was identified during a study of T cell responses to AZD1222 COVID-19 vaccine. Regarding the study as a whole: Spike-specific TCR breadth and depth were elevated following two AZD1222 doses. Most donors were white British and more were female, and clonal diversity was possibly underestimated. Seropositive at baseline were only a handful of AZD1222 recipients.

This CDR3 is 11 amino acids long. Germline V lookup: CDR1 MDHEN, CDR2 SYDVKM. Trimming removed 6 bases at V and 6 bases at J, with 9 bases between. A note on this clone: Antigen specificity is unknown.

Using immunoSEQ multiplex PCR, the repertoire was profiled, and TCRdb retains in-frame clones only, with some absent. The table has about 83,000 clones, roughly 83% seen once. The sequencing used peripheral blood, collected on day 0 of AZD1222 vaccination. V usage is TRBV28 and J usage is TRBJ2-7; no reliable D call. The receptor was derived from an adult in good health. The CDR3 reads CASSISREQYF. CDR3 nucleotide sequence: TGTGCCAGCAGCATCAGCCGCGAGCAGTACTTC.